This TCR beta chain was sequenced during a study of blood T cell repertoires in COVID-19. In the study overall: Both acute and convalescent COVID-19 samples were obtained from the United States, Italy and Spain. Nucleic acid was either cDNA or gDNA, and it came from T cells, B-cell-depleted T cells, or PBMCs.

The authors' processing: Estimates of nucleated cell counts were drawn from the amplification of reference gene primers. TCRdb's copy holds only in-frame clones and misses some; the assay was immunoSEQ multiplex PCR. V and J calls and clone size are copied from that table; D and trimming were computed from the DNA. The data contain 200,000 to 300,000 clones, more than 70% of them singletons. V was cut by 0 bases and J by 1 base, with 13 bases left in between. This CDR3 comprises 16 residues. From germline, CDR1 is SGHRS and CDR2 YFSETQ. This clonotype was obtained from a man older than 75 with acute or convalescent COVID-19. The specimen was peripheral blood. This chain uses TRBV5-1 with TRBJ1-1; weak D call: TRBD1 (6 bases). The CDR3 nucleotides are TGCGCCAGCAGCTTGGGGTGGGTGGGGGCGAACACTGAAGCTTTCTTT. This codes for CASSLGWVGANTEAFF.